The sequence of this T cell receptor beta chain was determined in a study of identical twins. Points from the study as a whole: Carriage of fewer insertions was seen in abundant cord blood beta clonotypes, whereas memory repertoires showed none. Not following the same donors, the study drew its conclusions from cross-sectional statistical analysis.

The CDR3 contains 12 residues. The germline CDR1 and CDR2 sequences are DFQATT and SNEGSKA (reference sequence). V lost 6 bases and J lost 6, with 13 bases in between. With template switching, a universal primer site was added, and the cDNA carried unique molecular identifiers. Via MiXCR, TCRdb re-called the 5' RACE reads, giving one row per CDR3 protein. The sample contains about 700,000 distinct CDR3 sequences, approximately 9% of which appear only once. As concerns this clonotype: As yet, its antigen is unknown.

These sequences were also reported in another study, on yellow fever vaccine responses in identical twins.

The sequence came from a woman aged 18-29 years in good health. Sequenced: PBMCs. The chain combines TRBV20-1 with TRBJ2-3; possibly TRBD1 or TRBD2 for D (6 bases each). CDR3 sequence: CSANGGSDTQYF. The CDR3 DNA follows: TGCAGTGCCAACGGGGGCAGTGATACGCAGTATTTT.